The present TCR beta chain was sequenced within a study of T cell repertoires in cytomegalovirus infection. Germline assignment: CDR1 SGHTA and CDR2 FQGTGA. J gave up 10 bases and V 5 bases, and 7 bases lay outside the gene matches. This CDR3 comprises 13 residues. TCRdb processed the reads anew with MiXCR; each CDR3 protein has one entry. The data show about 190,000 distinct CDR3 sequences, 28% seen once. The sample was PBMCs. This TCR derives from a human donor in good health (CMV status not recorded). Some clones in this sample may be carry-over from other donors' samples. The chain links TRBV7-3 to TRBJ2-5; TRBD1 agrees at 10 bases. The CDR3 here is CASSPTGGYGQYF. In DNA, the CDR3 is TGTGCCAGCAGCCCGACAGGGGGCTACGGCCAGTACTTC.